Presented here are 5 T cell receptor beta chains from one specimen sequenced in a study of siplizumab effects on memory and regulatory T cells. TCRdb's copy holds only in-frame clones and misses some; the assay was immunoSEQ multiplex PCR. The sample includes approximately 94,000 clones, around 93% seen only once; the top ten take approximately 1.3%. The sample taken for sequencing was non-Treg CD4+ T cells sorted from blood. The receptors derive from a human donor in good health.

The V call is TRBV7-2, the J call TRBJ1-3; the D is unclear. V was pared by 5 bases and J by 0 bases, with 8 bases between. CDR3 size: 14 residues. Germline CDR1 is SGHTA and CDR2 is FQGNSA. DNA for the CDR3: TGTGCCAGCAGCAGACGGCCCTCTGGAAACACCATATATTTT. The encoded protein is CASSRRPSGNTIYF.

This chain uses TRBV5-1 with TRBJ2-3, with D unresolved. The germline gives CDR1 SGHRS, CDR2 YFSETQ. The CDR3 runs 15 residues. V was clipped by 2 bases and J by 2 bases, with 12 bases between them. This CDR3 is CASSFETHPTDTQYF. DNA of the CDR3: TGCGCCAGCAGCTTTGAAACACATCCCACAGATACGCAGTATTTT.

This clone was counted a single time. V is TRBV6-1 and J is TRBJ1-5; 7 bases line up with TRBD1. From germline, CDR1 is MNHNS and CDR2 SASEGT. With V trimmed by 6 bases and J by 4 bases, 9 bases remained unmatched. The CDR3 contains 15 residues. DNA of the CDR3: TGTGCCAGCAGCCGATATGGACAGGTGAATCAGCCCCAGCATTTT. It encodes CASSRYGQVNQPQHF.

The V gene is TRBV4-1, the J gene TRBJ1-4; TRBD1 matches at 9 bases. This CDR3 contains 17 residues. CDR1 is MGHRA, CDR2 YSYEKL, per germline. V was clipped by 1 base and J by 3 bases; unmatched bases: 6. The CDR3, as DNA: TGCGCCAGCAGCCAAGCCGGGACAGGGAGGGCTAATGAAAAACTGTTTTTT. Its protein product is CASSQAGTGRANEKLFF.

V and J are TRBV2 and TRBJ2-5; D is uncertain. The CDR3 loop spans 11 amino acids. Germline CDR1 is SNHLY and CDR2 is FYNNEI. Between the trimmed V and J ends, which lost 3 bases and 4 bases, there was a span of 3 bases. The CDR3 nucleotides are TGTGCCAGCAGTGATCGAGAGACCCAGTACTTC. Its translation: CASSDRETQYF.